This TCR beta chain derives from a study of blood T cell repertoires in COVID-19 (dated by TCRdb to about 2020). Some background on the complete study: Collaborator samples came from the United States, Italy and Spain and covered acute and convalescent phases of COVID-19. The material from the prospective study consisted of cDNA or gDNA derived from T cells, B-cell-depleted T cells, or PBMCs. Subjects who had been exposed to COVID-19, were actively infected with it, or had recovered from it provided the deeply sampled blood TCRbeta repertoires that made up the dataset. The repertoires were made available in a free public database intended to serve as a resource for research on the immune response to SARS-CoV-2. Samples were obtained from the ongoing ImmuneRACE study (first 160 participants) and from roughly 1,300 subjects provided by 6 global collaborators. Sample metadata almost always included a de-identified subject ID, COVID-19 status, age in years and sex. Where available, HLA class I and class II types were obtained from metadata supplied by the sample provider rather than from assay-based typing. General study outcomes and caveats: The quantity of clinical and demographic metadata differed by source and by participant and was supplied without curation.

Participants in the prospective study were enrolled through a virtual design, were aged about 18 to 90 years, and lived in roughly 24 United States geographic areas. In the prospective study, cohorts were assigned on the basis of participant-reported clinical history obtained from a screening survey and a study questionnaire. For ImmuneRACE Cohort 3, a participant was defined as recovered based on two consecutive negative NP/OP PCR tests, clearance by a healthcare professional, or resolution of symptoms. Each participant in the prospective study had whole blood, serum and a nasopharyngeal or oropharyngeal swab collected by mobile phlebotomists. Participants in the prospective study had the option to provide additional blood draws and questionnaires over an approximately 2-month period. Prospective study blood samples were shipped either frozen or at room temperature before DNA extraction. Concerning this clone: Its antigen remains undetermined. Base qualities are not provided; no much larger clone lies one nucleotide away.

TCRbeta CDR3 regions were amplified from genomic DNA using the immunoSEQ Assay, a bias-controlled multiplex PCR. The source study handled its data this way. Within the assay, amplification of reference gene primers was used to estimate how many nucleated cells each sample contained. To quantify the absolute abundance of each unique TCRbeta CDR3 rearrangement, sequence reads were collapsed and filtered. For each sample, productive Simpson clonality was calculated as the square root of Simpson's diversity index across productive rearrangements. Here the immuneACCESS table is served through TCRdb, limited to in-frame sequences with V and J called. Missing clones are a known gap in these copies; in checked studies unresolved V genes cover under half, and the rest lacks a known reason. From that table come the V and J calls and clone size; the DNA was used to work out D and trimming. In this sample the table shows under 250,000 clones, about nine tenths of which occur a single time. The ten most abundant clones make up roughly 1.7% of the sample.

The source is a middle-aged man who had recovered from COVID-19. Input material: PBMCs or T cells enriched from blood (not recorded which).

The CDR3 is CSVHAGTGYSYNEQFF. The DNA reads TGCAGCGTTCATGCCGGGACAGGTTACTCCTACAATGAGCAGTTCTTC. The sequence joins TRBV29-1 to TRBJ2-1; 8 central bases correspond to TRBD1. Looking up the germline V gene yields CDR1 SQVTM and CDR2 ANQGSEA. V is pruned by 5 bases and J by 0 bases, leaving 9 bases of the junction without a gene match. The cysteine opens and the phenylalanine closes a CDR3 of 16 amino acids. Left in the record is the CDR3 DNA by itself, 48 bases read in frame from the first base.